This T cell receptor (beta chain) was recovered during a study of blood T cell repertoires in COVID-19. Individuals drawn from 24 US areas were roughly 18 to 95 years old. The length of the CDR3 is 14 residues. V lost 5 bases and J lost 7; bases outside the gene matches: 3. The V gene's germline CDR1 is MGHDK and CDR2 SYGVNS. Assay: immunoSEQ multiplex PCR; the TCRdb copy retains only in-frame clones and omits some. This sample has roughly 210,000 clones; 87% occur once, and the top ten carry around 7%. Sequencing input: PBMCs or T cells enriched from blood (not recorded which). The rearrangement joins TRBV25-1 to TRBJ2-1, with 12 bases fitting TRBD2. The receptor was derived from a man in his thirties or forties in a cohort exposed to, infected with or recovered from COVID-19 (not recorded which). The CDR3 bases are TGTGCCAGCAGTTCTAGCGGGAGGGGTAATGAGCAGTTCTTC. Its translation is CASSSSGRGNEQFF.